The entry that follows covers one T cell receptor (beta chain) sequence. The study drew participants aged about 18 to 89 years from 24 US areas. Donors in Cohort 3 counted as recovered after two negative PCRs, clearance, or symptom resolution. This sample stems from a study of blood T cell repertoires in COVID-19. The overall study: The United States, Italy and Spain were the sources of the acute and convalescent COVID-19 samples. T cells, B-cell-depleted T cells, or PBMCs provided the cDNA or gDNA that served as material.

V shed 1 base and J 4 bases; nucleotides not matched to a gene: 11. Germline V lookup: CDR1 MNHEY, CDR2 SVGEGT. This CDR3 is 18 amino acids long. Profiled with immunoSEQ multiplex PCR; TCRdb holds only in-frame clones, not every one. The sample lists about 210,000 clones; 85% were seen once. The chain is built from TRBV6-2 or TRBV6-3 and TRBJ1-5; 9 bases match TRBD1. Sequenced sample: PBMCs or T cells enriched from blood (not recorded which). The TCR sequence derives from a man aged 40-55 years who had recovered from COVID-19. The CDR3, as DNA: TGTGCCAGCAGTTACTGGGTCCCGGGACAGGGACCTAATCAGCCCCAGCATTTT. It encodes CASSYWVPGQGPNQPQHF.